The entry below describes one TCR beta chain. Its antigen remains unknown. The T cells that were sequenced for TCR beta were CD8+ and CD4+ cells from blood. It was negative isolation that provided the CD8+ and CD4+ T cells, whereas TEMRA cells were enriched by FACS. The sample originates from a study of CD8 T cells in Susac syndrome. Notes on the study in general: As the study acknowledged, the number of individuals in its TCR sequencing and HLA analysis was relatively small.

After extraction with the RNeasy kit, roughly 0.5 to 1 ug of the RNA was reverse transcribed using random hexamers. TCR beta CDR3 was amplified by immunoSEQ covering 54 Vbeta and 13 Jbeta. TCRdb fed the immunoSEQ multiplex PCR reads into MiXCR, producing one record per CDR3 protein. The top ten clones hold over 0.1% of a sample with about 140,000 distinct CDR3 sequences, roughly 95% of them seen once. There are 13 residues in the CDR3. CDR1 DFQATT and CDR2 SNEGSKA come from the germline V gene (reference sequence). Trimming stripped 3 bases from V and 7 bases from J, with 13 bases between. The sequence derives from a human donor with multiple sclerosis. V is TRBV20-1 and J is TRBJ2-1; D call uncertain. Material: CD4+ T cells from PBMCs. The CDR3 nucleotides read TGCAGTGCTAGTGCCCGGGTGGGGAATGAGCAGTTCTTC. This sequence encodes CSASARVGNEQFF.